This is a list of T cell receptor beta chains from one sample in a study of OX40 agonist ivuxolimab in advanced cancers. Produced via immunoSEQ multiplex PCR; TCRdb's table is partial and in-frame only. This table has under 60,000 clones, approximately 94% appearing once. The source was CD4+ or CD8+ T cells sorted from blood, collected in a trial of the OX40 agonist ivuxolimab. The receptors originated from an adult with an advanced solid tumor such as melanoma, head and neck, liver or kidney cancer. CDR3s leave out the opening cysteine and the closing phenylalanine or tryptophan.

CDR3,V,J
ASSLPGTSEQF,TRBV7-9,TRBJ2-1
ASSQMGDSGYEQY,TRBV4-3,TRBJ2-7
ASSLLAASTDTQY,TRBV27,TRBJ2-3
ASSFGRSYEQY,TRBV27,TRBJ2-7
ASYSQGSAYGYT,TRBV6-1,TRBJ1-2
ASSPTRDRVTGNTIY,TRBV11-2,TRBJ1-3
AIRALFGDTQY,TRBV10-3,TRBJ2-3
ASIGGTGSASGRIGEQY,TRBV2,TRBJ2-7
ASSLGPGQTQY,TRBV7-9,TRBJ2-5
ASSTSGTGYPYEQY,TRBV28,TRBJ2-7
ASSTTVGNYGYT,TRBV19,TRBJ1-2
ASSLEGGISYNEQF,TRBV7-6,TRBJ2-1
ASSPQGGNQPQH,TRBV19,TRBJ1-5
ASSQDTTGGDEQY,TRBV4-1,TRBJ2-7
ASSRRQGGELF,TRBV5-5,TRBJ2-2
ASSPISGADQETQY,TRBV9,TRBJ2-5
ASSSGLAGAPSYEQY,TRBV7-9,TRBJ2-7
ASSLPQTSGANTGELF,TRBV7-9,TRBJ2-2
ASSQGGEETQY,TRBV4-1,TRBJ2-5
ASRLRGGPGELF,TRBV5-4,TRBJ2-2
ASSPGSGTGTYEQY,TRBV11-2,TRBJ2-7
ASSFGVGNEQF,TRBV7-2,TRBJ2-1